The rows below give T cell receptor beta chains drawn from one sample of a study of T cell responses to AZD1222 COVID-19 vaccine. The protocol was immunoSEQ multiplex PCR, while the TCRdb copy is restricted to in-frame clones and leaves out a portion. The table includes some 140,000 clones, 70% to 90% detected once. The source was peripheral blood, collected on day 0 of AZD1222 vaccination. These receptors were collected from an adult in good health. CDR3s include the opening cysteine and the closing phenylalanine or tryptophan. The D gene is left open where the match is weak. Where a row states a size, it is once, few, many or the class of an expanded clone; other rows omit it.

TRBD2	TRBV4-2	NA	TRBJ2-1	TGTGCCAGCAGCCAAGAACTAGCGGGAAGCAATGAGCAGTTCTTC	CASSQELAGSNEQFF
TRBD1	TRBV5-6	NA	TRBJ2-7	TGTGCCAGCAGCGTGCCGGGACAGGAGGTGTACGAGCAGTACTTC	CASSVPGQEVYEQYF
TRBD2	TRBV7-7	few	TRBJ2-1	TGTGCCAGCAGCTTAGGGACTAGCCCTACCAATGAGCAGTTCTTC	CASSLGTSPTNEQFF
NA	TRBV9	once	TRBJ1-1	TGTGCCAGCAGCGTAGCTCCAGGAGAACTCAGGAACACTGAAGCTTTCTTT	CASSVAPGELRNTEAFF
NA	TRBV6-5	NA	TRBJ2-2	TGTGCCAGCAGTTACTCTCTCACCGGGGAGCTGTTTTTT	CASSYSLTGELFF
TRBD1	TRBV29-1	NA	TRBJ1-1	TGCAGCGTTGGAAATCCGGGACAGGGGAGTAGGGAAGCTTTCTTT	CSVGNPGQGSREAFF
TRBD1	TRBV6-5	NA	TRBJ1-1	TGTGCCACCGGTGGCGACAGGGTTACTGAAGCTTTCTTT	CATGGDRVTEAFF
NA	TRBV12-3/TRBV12-4	NA	TRBJ1-1	TGTGCCAGCATTCCTGCGGGGACAAACGGAGCTTTCTTT	CASIPAGTNGAFF
NA	TRBV24-1	NA	TRBJ2-7	TGTGCCACCAGTGATTTCCCCAGGTCCTACGAGCAGTACTTC	CATSDFPRSYEQYF
NA	TRBV7-2	once	TRBJ2-7	TGTGCCAGCAGCTTAGGTATAAGGAGGGAGCTTGGAGAGCAGTACTTC	CASSLGIRRELGEQYF
TRBD2	TRBV19	NA	TRBJ2-2	TGTGCCAGTAGTATCATCTGGGGGATAGCGGGGTCTAGGGACGGGGAGCTGTTTTTT	CASSIIWGIAGSRDGELFF
NA	TRBV19	NA	TRBJ2-2	TGTGCCAGTAGTATACACACCGGGGAGCTGTTTTTT	CASSIHTGELFF
TRBD1	TRBV20-1	NA	TRBJ2-2	TGCAGTGCTAGTGGGACAGGGGGCTACACCGGGGAGCTGTTTTTT	CSASGTGGYTGELFF
TRBD1	TRBV19	NA	TRBJ1-2	TGTGCCAGTAGTACAGGGACAGGAGGTGGCTACACCTTC	CASSTGTGGGYTF
NA	TRBV14	NA	TRBJ2-7	TGTGCCAGCAGCCAAGTCCTATTAGGGGGCGAGCAGTACTTC	CASSQVLLGGEQYF
TRBD1	TRBV5-1	once	TRBJ1-2	TGCGCCAGCAGTTCCCCCGCCCGGGACAGGGGATTTTTGAACTATGGCTACACCTTC	CASSSPARDRGFLNYGYTF
NA	TRBV5-1	NA	TRBJ1-6	TGCGCCAGCAGTTTGGCCGGGGACTATAATTCACCCCTCCACTTT	CASSLAGDYNSPLHF
NA	TRBV5-1	NA	TRBJ2-1	TGCGCCAGCAGCTTGGGGCACGGCAGGGACAATGAGCAGTTCTTC	CASSLGHGRDNEQFF
NA	TRBV12-3/TRBV12-4	NA	TRBJ1-1	TGTGCCAGCGAGATATCAGTAAACACTGAAGCTTTCTTT	CASEISVNTEAFF
TRBD2	TRBV18	NA	TRBJ2-7	TGTGCCAGCTCACCACTACCAGCGGGAGGGAGGAGCTCCTACGAGCAGTACTTC	CASSPLPAGGRSSYEQYF
NA	TRBV27	few	TRBJ2-2	TGTGCCAGCAGCCCACTCAAAATCGAGGGCATCTCCGGGGAGCTGTTTTTT	CASSPLKIEGISGELFF
NA	TRBV28	NA	TRBJ2-7	TGTGCCAGCAGCGGGGCTTACGAGCAGTACTTC	CASSGAYEQYF
TRBD1	TRBV5-8	NA	TRBJ1-1	TGTGCCAGCAGCCTGACAGGGGGGGAAGCTTTCTTT	CASSLTGGEAFF
TRBD1	TRBV10-2	NA	TRBJ1-1	TGCGCCAGCAGCCCAGACAGGGACACTGAAGCTTTCTTT	CASSPDRDTEAFF
NA	TRBV2	once	TRBJ2-3	TGTGCCAGCACCTCTAGCGCCGCGCTTAACCCTAGCACAGATACGCAGTATTTT	CASTSSAALNPSTDTQYF
TRBD2	TRBV2	NA	TRBJ2-1	TGTGCCAGCAGCCTAACTAGCGGGAGGGCGGGTGAGCAGTTCTTC	CASSLTSGRAGEQFF
TRBD1	TRBV11-2	NA	TRBJ2-7	TGTGCCAGCAGCTTAGCGCAAACAGGGGGGAACGAGCAGTACTTC	CASSLAQTGGNEQYF
TRBD1	TRBV4-3	few	TRBJ1-2	TGCGCCAGCAGCCAAGGCCTTTCGGAGGACAGGGCAATGCACTATGGCTACACCTTC	CASSQGLSEDRAMHYGYTF
NA	TRBV4-1	NA	TRBJ1-2	TGCGCCAGCAGCCCCTACAGTGCCTATGGCTACACCTTC	CASSPYSAYGYTF
NA	TRBV7-2	NA	TRBJ2-5	TGTGCCAGCAGCTTAGTACGGGGCCCCCAAGAGACCCAGTACTTC	CASSLVRGPQETQYF
TRBD2	TRBV19	NA	TRBJ2-1	TGTGCCAGTAGTATAGGGGGACTAGAGGGAGAGCAGTTCTTC	CASSIGGLEGEQFF
TRBD1	TRBV5-1	NA	TRBJ2-7	TGCGCCAGCAGCTCAGGACAGGGGGGATACGAGCAGTACTTC	CASSSGQGGYEQYF
TRBD1	TRBV27	NA	TRBJ1-5	TGTGCCAGCAGTCCAGGGACAGGGAAGAATCAGCCCCAGCATTTT	CASSPGTGKNQPQHF
NA	TRBV27	NA	TRBJ1-1	TGTGCCAGCACGACAATAGGGGGGGCGAGGACTGAAGCTTTCTTT	CASTTIGGARTEAFF
TRBD1	TRBV28	NA	TRBJ1-1	TGTGCCAGCGGGACAGGGGGCATCACTGAAGCTTTCTTT	CASGTGGITEAFF
NA	TRBV7-8	NA	TRBJ2-5	TGTGCCAGCAGCCTGAGGACAACCCAAGAGACCCAGTACTTC	CASSLRTTQETQYF
TRBD1	TRBV5-5	NA	TRBJ2-1	TGTGCCAGCAGCCTTGTGGGGACAGGCTCCTACAATGAGCAGTTCTTC	CASSLVGTGSYNEQFF
NA	TRBV5-4	NA	TRBJ1-1	TGTGCCAGCAGCTTTTTGGTAGACACTGAAGCTTTCTTT	CASSFLVDTEAFF